The table lists the clone carrying this TCR beta chain with a count of one. TCRdb's table, derived via immunoSEQ multiplex PCR, lists solely in-frame clones and lacks some. Seen here are 55,000 to 60,000 clones, 65% to 85% observed once, and the top ten hold more than 15%. The data originate from a study of blood T cell repertoires in COVID-19. V was pared by 2 bases and J by 6 bases, with 8 bases between. This CDR3 has 13 amino acids. Germline V lookup: CDR1 MRHNA, CDR2 SNTAGT. The specimen sequenced was peripheral blood. This chain joins TRBV6-4 and TRBJ1-5; unclear D gene. The TCR originated in a man aged 65 to 79 with active COVID-19. CDR3 DNA: TGTGCCAGCAGTGACCAGGTCGGTCAGCCCCAGCATTTT. Residues: CASSDQVGQPQHF.